This T cell receptor (beta chain) was recovered during a study of beta chain features in type 1 diabetes. Study-level information: The patient and healthy donor groups were comparable for age, gender and cell yields. Study-wide points: Naive, central memory and Treg TCRB repertoires appeared more alike in patients than in healthy donors. Reads derived from cDNA could over-represent cells showing high TCR expression. VDJ junctions from patients with type 1 diabetes contained fewer insertions and more deletions. When Type 1 diabetes patients were examined, their TCRB CDR3s proved moderately but significantly shorter in all four CD4+ subsets.

Reverse transcription of all isolated RNA meant that expressed TCRB transcripts were sequenced. Method: immunoSEQ multiplex PCR; TCRdb's copy keeps in-frame clones and lacks some. The sample holds more than 250,000 clones; approximately 15% are singletons and the top ten take 0.015% to 0.017%. The CDR3 covers 16 residues. V lost 2 bases and J lost 4; bases outside the gene matches: 9. CDR1 and CDR2 (germline): MNHNY, SVGAGI (reference sequence). This clone was seen only a few times. Its antigen remains unidentified. The V gene is TRBV6-6, the J gene TRBJ2-7, with TRBD2 matching 9 bases. Input material: naive CD4+ T cells from blood. The sequence came from a man younger than 35 with type 1 diabetes. CDR3 coding DNA: TGTGCCAGCAGTTACAAGGGGGGCGGGAGGGCGTACGAGCAGTACTTC. Protein product: CASSYKGGGRAYEQYF.